This TCR beta chain was sequenced during a study of T cell repertoires in cytomegalovirus infection. Overall study context: Indications came from public TCR beta signatures; they pointed to CMV infection and to a matching HLA type.

To note about this clonotype: Its cognate antigen is unknown.

Study-level findings and limits: Ex vivo responses were dominated by HLA-C-restricted CMV-specific TCR beta clonotypes.

TCRdb processed the reads anew with MiXCR; each CDR3 protein has one entry. The top ten hold around 44% of the sample, which has about 470,000 distinct CDR3 sequences, 42% seen once. Germline CDR1 SGHVS, CDR2 FNYEAQ. Deletions cut 1 base from V and 6 bases from J, with 13 bases between. This CDR3 contains 14 residues. This chain links TRBV7-6 with TRBJ2-7; D not resolved. This clonotype was obtained from a human donor in good health (CMV status not recorded). Some clones in this sample may be carry-over from other donors' samples. Sequences were derived from cultured PBMCs, sampled from culture after CMV antigen stimulation. This CDR3 is CASSLVPYSPEQYF. CDR3 sequence (DNA): TGTGCCAGCAGCTTAGTCCCATACAGCCCCGAGCAGTACTTC.